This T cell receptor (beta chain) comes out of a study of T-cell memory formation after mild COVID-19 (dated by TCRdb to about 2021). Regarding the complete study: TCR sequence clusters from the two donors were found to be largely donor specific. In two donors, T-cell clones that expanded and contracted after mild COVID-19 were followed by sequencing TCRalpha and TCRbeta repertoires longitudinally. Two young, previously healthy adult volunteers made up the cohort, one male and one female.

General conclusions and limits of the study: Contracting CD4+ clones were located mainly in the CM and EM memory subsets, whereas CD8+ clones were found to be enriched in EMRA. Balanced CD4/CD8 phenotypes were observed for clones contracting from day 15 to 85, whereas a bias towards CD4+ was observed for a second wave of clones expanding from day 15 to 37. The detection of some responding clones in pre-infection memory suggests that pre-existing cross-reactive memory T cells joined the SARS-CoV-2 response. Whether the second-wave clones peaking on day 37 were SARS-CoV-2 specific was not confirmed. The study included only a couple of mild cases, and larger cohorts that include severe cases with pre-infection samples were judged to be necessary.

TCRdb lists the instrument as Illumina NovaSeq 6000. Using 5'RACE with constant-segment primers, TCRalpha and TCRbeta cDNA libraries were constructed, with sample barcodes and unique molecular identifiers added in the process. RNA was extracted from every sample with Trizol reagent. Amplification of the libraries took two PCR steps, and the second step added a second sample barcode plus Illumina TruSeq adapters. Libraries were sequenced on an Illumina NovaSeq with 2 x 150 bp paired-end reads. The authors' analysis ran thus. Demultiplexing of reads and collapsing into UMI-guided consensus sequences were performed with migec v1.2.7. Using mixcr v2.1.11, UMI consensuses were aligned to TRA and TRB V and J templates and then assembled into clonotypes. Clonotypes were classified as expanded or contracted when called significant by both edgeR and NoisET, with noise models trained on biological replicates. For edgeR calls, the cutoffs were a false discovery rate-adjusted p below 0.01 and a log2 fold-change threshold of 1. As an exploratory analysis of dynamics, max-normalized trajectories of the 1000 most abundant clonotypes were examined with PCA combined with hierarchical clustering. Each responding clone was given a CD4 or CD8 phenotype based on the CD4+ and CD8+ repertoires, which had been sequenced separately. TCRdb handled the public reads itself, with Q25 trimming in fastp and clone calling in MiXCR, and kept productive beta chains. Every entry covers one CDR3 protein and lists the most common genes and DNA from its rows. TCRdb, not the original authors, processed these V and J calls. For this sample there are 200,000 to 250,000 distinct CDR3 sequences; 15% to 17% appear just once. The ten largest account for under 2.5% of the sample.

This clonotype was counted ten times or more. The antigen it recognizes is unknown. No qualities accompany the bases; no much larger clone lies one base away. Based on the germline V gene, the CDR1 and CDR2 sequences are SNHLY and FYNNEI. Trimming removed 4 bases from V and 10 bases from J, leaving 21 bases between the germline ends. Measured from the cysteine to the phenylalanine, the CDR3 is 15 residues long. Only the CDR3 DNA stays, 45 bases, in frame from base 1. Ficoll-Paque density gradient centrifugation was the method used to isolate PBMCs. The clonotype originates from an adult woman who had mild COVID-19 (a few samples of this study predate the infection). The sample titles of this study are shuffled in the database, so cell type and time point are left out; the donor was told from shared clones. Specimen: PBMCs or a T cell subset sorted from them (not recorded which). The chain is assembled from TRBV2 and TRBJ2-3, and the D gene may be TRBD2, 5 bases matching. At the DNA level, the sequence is TGTGCCAGCAGTGTGGGAGCCGGTACCTTCTCAGCGCAGTATTTT. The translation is CASSVGAGTFSAQYF.